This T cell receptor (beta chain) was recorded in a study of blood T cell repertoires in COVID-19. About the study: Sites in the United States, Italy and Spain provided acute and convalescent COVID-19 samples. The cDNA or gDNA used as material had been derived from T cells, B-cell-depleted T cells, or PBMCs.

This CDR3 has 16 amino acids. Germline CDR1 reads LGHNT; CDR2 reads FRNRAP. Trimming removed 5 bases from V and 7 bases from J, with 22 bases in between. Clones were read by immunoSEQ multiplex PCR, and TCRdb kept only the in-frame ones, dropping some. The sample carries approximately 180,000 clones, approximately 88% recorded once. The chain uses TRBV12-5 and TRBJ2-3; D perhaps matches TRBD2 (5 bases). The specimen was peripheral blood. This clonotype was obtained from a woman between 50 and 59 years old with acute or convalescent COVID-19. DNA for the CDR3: TGTGCTAGTGGTCCCGGACTTGAACTAGGAACTAATACGCAGTATTTT. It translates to CASGPGLELGTNTQYF.